Presented here are 30 T cell receptor beta chains from one specimen sequenced in a study of Tregs in tolerant kidney transplant recipients. Recipients received nonmyeloablative bone marrow transplants from related graft donors, with transient mixed chimerism. The data were produced by immunoSEQ multiplex PCR, yet TCRdb's version contains in-frame clones alone and is incomplete. The sample shows approximately 60,000 clones, about 87% of them seen only once. The starting material was CD4+ T cells from blood (PBMCs), obtained 6 months after the transplant. Source of these receptors: a human patient who received a combined kidney and bone marrow transplant. Some T cells may possibly be graft donor cells.

The rearrangement joins TRBV18 to TRBJ2-5; perhaps TRBD2 as D (6 bases). Deletions cut 3 bases from V and 7 bases from J, with 12 bases between. Germline CDR1 KGHSH, CDR2 LQKENI. CDR3 length equals 13 residues. The CDR3 DNA reads as TGTGCCAGCTCACCTGCGCCGGAGGGGACCCAGTACTTC. Translating gives CASSPAPEGTQYF.

The chain uses TRBV4-3 and TRBJ1-3; D ambiguous. Trimming took 3 bases from V and 5 from J, leaving 11 bases between them. There are 14 residues in the CDR3. The germline V gene has CDR1 LGHNA and CDR2 YSLEER. The CDR3 DNA reads TGCGCCAGCAGCCACACTACGGGTCGAAACACCATATATTTT. Protein sequence: CASSHTTGRNTIYF.

Worth noting for this clone: At the DNA level, this CDR3 is encoded by other sequences in the same sample as well. The chain has TRBV7-5 and TRBJ1-6; TRBD1, as called in the table, went unchecked against the DNA. TRBV7-5 is an annotated pseudogene. This CDR3 is 15 amino acids long. CDR3: CVRSSRVLPNSPLHF. CDR3 coding DNA: TGTGTCAGAAGCTCCAGGGTTTTGCCTAATTCCCCCCTCCACTTT.

The chain carries TRBV15 and TRBJ1-1, with D unresolved. The V gene's germline CDR1 is LNHNV and CDR2 YYDKDF (reference sequence). Trimming left V 1 base short and J 0 bases short, with 12 bases between. This CDR3 is 16 amino acids long. The DNA for the CDR3 is TGTGCCACCAGCAGAGCGGGGTGGGCAATGAACACTGAAGCTTTCTTT. The encoded protein is CATSRAGWAMNTEAFF.

The chain has TRBV11-3 and TRBJ2-3; 8 bases map to TRBD2. Germline CDR1 SGHNT, CDR2 YENEEA. This CDR3 is built from 16 residues. V lost 2 bases to trimming and J lost 6 bases; unmatched junction nucleotides: 10. In DNA, the CDR3 is TGTGCCAGCAGCTTACGATTAGCGGGGATAATGGATACGCAGTATTTT. It codes for CASSLRLAGIMDTQYF.

The V call is TRBV7-2, the J call TRBJ2-1; D remains unclear. Germline CDR1 is SGHTA and CDR2 is FQGNSA. The V end was cut by 5 bases, the J end by 1 base, with 12 bases between. This CDR3 has 15 residues. The CDR3, as DNA: TGTGCCAGCAGCCCCGTGCTAAATTCCTACAATGAGCAGTTCTTC. It yields the protein CASSPVLNSYNEQFF.

This chain joins TRBV28 and TRBJ2-4; 12 nucleotides agree with TRBD1. Germline CDR1 reads MDHEN; CDR2 reads SYDVKM. J was trimmed by 7 bases and V by 3 bases; bases with no gene match: 7. The CDR3 contains 16 residues. Here the CDR3 reads CASSFLGGQGANIQYF. Here the CDR3 DNA reads TGTGCCAGCAGTTTTTTGGGGGGACAGGGGGCGAACATTCAGTACTTC.

The sample holds one count of this clone. The V gene is TRBV5-4, the J gene TRBJ1-4; 9 positions match TRBD1. In germline, CDR1 is SGHNT, CDR2 YYREEE (reference sequence). The CDR3 totals 14 residues. Trimming took 4 bases from V and 7 from J; bases not matched to a gene: 5. The CDR3: CASSRTGASEKLFF. CDR3 coding DNA: TGTGCCAGCAGCAGGACAGGGGCAAGTGAAAAACTGTTTTTT. Looking up the rest from reference TRBV5-4 and TRBJ1-4 gives the full variable domain: ETGVTQSPTHLIKTRGQQVTLRCSSQSGHNTVSWYQQALGQGPQFIFQYYREEENGRGNFPPRFSGLQFPNYSSELNVNALELDDSALYLCASSRTGASEKLFFGSGTQLSVL.

In its sample, this clone was seen a few times. This chain uses TRBV10-3 with TRBJ2-3, with 7 bases identical to TRBD2. This CDR3 contains 16 residues. J lost 3 bases, V lost 4 bases, and 10 bases had no gene match. The V gene's germline CDR1 is ENHRY and CDR2 SYGVKD. The CDR3 DNA sequence: TGTGCCATCAGTGGTGTCCAGCGGGATAGGACAGATACGCAGTATTTT. Translation gives CAISGVQRDRTDTQYF.

The chain combines TRBV7-9 with TRBJ2-2; unclear D gene. The CDR3 is 13 amino acids. V was cut by 1 base and J by 7 bases, with 7 bases left in between. Germline CDR1 reads SEHNR; CDR2 reads FQNEAQ (reference sequence). This CDR3 is CASSLEEYGELFF. Written as DNA, the CDR3 is TGTGCCAGCAGCTTAGAGGAGTACGGGGAGCTGTTTTTT.

This clone was detected once. The V gene is TRBV18, the J gene TRBJ2-1; TRBD1 is a possible D gene (5 bases). Germline lookup yields CDR1 KGHSH and CDR2 LQKENI. CDR3 length: 14 amino acids. With 6 bases removed from V and 0 bases from J, the gap between germline ends came to 9 bases. The CDR3 loop reads CASSPDSSYNEQFF. CDR3 in DNA: TGTGCCAGCTCCCCAGACAGCTCCTACAATGAGCAGTTCTTC.

The rearrangement links TRBV6-1 to TRBJ2-7, with TRBD1 as a possible D gene (6 bases). With 3 bases removed from V and 3 bases from J, the gap between germline ends came to 15 bases. Germline-derived CDR1 and CDR2 are MNHNS and SASEGT. The CDR3 runs to 15 residues. CDR3 sequence: CASSEVRGRLYEQYF. The CDR3 DNA is TGTGCCAGCAGTGAGGTCAGGGGCCGCCTCTACGAGCAGTACTTC.

The V and J genes are TRBV5-5 and TRBJ1-4; D gene uncertain. Germline V gives CDR1 SGHKS, CDR2 YYEKEE (reference sequence). This CDR3 is built from 13 residues. V dropped 2 bases and J dropped 4 bases, with 6 bases sitting between them. The CDR3 here is CASSFRVNEKLFF. The DNA for the CDR3 is TGTGCCAGCAGCTTTAGAGTTAATGAAAAACTGTTTTTT. The full variable domain, with the rest looked up from reference TRBV5-5 and TRBJ1-4, is DAGVTQSPTHLIKTRGQQVTLRCSPISGHKSVSWYQQVLGQGPQFIFQYYEKEERGRGNFPDRFSARQFPNYSSELNVNALLLGDSALYLCASSFRVNEKLFFGSGTQLSVL.

The genes are TRBV6-4 and TRBJ2-7; 12 bases agree with TRBD2. CDR1 and CDR2 (germline): MRHNA, SNTAGT. This CDR3 has 16 amino acids. The V and J ends lost 6 bases and 5 bases, in that order; junction bases with no gene match: 11. This CDR3 reads CASSSLAGGPDHEQYF. Written as DNA, the CDR3 is TGTGCCAGCAGCTCCCTAGCGGGGGGGCCGGACCACGAGCAGTACTTC.

This chain connects TRBV2 to TRBJ2-7; D may be TRBD1 (5 bases). The CDR3 is made up of 12 amino acids. Germline V gives CDR1 SNHLY, CDR2 FYNNEI. Trimming shortened V by 1 base and J by 4 bases, and 5 bases separated the two germline ends. CDR3 region: CASSEDRYEQYF. In nucleotides, the CDR3 is TGTGCCAGCAGTGAAGACAGGTACGAGCAGTACTTC.

CDR3 sequence reads: CATFLTSYGYTF. The CDR3 DNA sequence: TGTGCCACCTTCCTAACGTCGTATGGCTACACCTTC. The chain links TRBV10-3 to TRBJ1-2, with unresolved D. CDR3 length: 12 amino acids. Germline lookup yields CDR1 ENHRY and CDR2 SYGVKD. V lost 10 bases and J 5 bases, leaving 14 bases between the germline ends.

The V gene is TRBV7-3, the J gene TRBJ1-1; 11 bases map to TRBD1. The V and J ends lost 2 bases and 0 bases, in that order; junction bases with no gene match: 8. The CDR3 has 18 residues. CDR1 SGHTA and CDR2 FQGTGA come from the germline V gene. Here the CDR3 DNA reads TGTGCCAGCAGCTTAGGGACAGGGGGTCGAATTTTGAACACTGAAGCTTTCTTT. It translates to CASSLGTGGRILNTEAFF.

V gene TRBV11-3 combines with J gene TRBJ2-7; no clear D. The CDR3 has 16 residues. Germline V gene lookup returns CDR1 SGHNT and CDR2 YENEEA. V was cut by 0 bases and J by 0 bases, with 12 bases left in between. The CDR3 sequence: CASSLDMAVPSYEQYF. CDR3 coding DNA: TGTGCCAGCAGCTTAGATATGGCGGTACCCTCCTACGAGCAGTACTTC. Full variable domain (outside the CDR3, taken from reference TRBV11-3 and TRBJ2-7): EAGVVQSPRYKIIEKKQPVAFWCNPISGHNTLYWYLQNLGQGPELLIRYENEEAVDDSQLPKDRFSAERLKGVDSTLKIQPAELGDSAVYLCASSLDMAVPSYEQYFGPGTRLTVT.

This sequence joins TRBV6-6 and TRBJ2-5, with 14 bases that match TRBD2. The CDR3 has 16 residues. Germline V gene sequence: CDR1 MNHNY, CDR2 SVGAGI (reference sequence). Trimming cost V 4 bases and J 5 bases; bases outside gene matches: 6. CDR3 protein: CASSSTTSGGAETQYF. DNA for the CDR3: TGTGCCAGCAGTTCAACGACTAGCGGGGGGGCCGAGACCCAGTACTTC.

The chain has TRBV4-1 and TRBJ2-1, with TRBD2 matching 15 bases. This CDR3 comprises 16 residues. Trimming at V came to 1 base and at J to 9 bases, leaving 4 bases not matched to a gene. Germline CDR1 reads MGHRA; CDR2 reads YSYEKL. In nucleotides, the CDR3 is TGCGCCAGCAGCCAAGGGACTAGCGGGAGGGAGAGTGAGCAGTTCTTC. Protein sequence: CASSQGTSGRESEQFF.

This sequence joins TRBV7-2 and TRBJ1-1; D uncertain. The CDR3 has 11 amino acids. Between the trimmed V and J ends, which lost 2 bases and 11 bases, there was a span of 9 bases. Germline V CDR1 and CDR2: SGHTA, FQGNSA. This CDR3 reads CASSLSRWAFF. CDR3 DNA sequence: TGTGCCAGCAGCTTAAGCAGGTGGGCTTTCTTT.

This chain connects TRBV6-5 to TRBJ1-2; 11 positions agree with TRBD1. V shed 5 bases and J 8 bases; nucleotides not matched to a gene: 7. This CDR3 is 14 amino acids long. Per the germline V gene, CDR1 is MNHEY and CDR2 is SVGAGI. Here the CDR3 reads CASSDGQGAGGYTF. The DNA for the CDR3 is TGTGCCAGCAGTGACGGACAGGGGGCAGGAGGCTACACCTTC.

CDR3 sequence (DNA): TGCGCCAGCAGCCACCTAAGACCGGGACAGGGGGCAGGGACCCTCAATGAAAAACTGTTTTTT. The encoded protein is CASSHLRPGQGAGTLNEKLFF. This sequence joins TRBV5-1 and TRBJ1-4; 12 bases agree with TRBD1. The CDR3 covers 21 residues. Germline loops: CDR1 SGHRS, CDR2 YFSETQ. V lost 4 bases and J lost 5; bases outside the gene matches: 21.

V and J are TRBV7-2 and TRBJ1-5; a possible D gene is TRBD1 (5 bases). The CDR3 has 15 amino acids. Trimming stripped 4 bases from V and 2 bases from J, with 12 bases between. CDR1 SGHTA and CDR2 FQGNSA come from the germline V gene. This chain's CDR3 is CASSSLGGGNQPQHF. CDR3 in DNA: TGTGCCAGCAGCTCCCTCGGGGGGGGCAATCAGCCCCAGCATTTT.

This chain uses TRBV9 with TRBJ2-7, with TRBD2 identical over 8 bases. The germline gives CDR1 SGDLS, CDR2 YYNGEE. The CDR3 is 14 amino acids. The V segment lost 4 bases and the J segment 3 bases; nucleotides outside the gene matches: 6. CDR3 protein: CASSPGLVGYEQYF. CDR3 nucleotide sequence: TGTGCCAGCAGCCCGGGACTAGTCGGCTACGAGCAGTACTTC.

The V gene is TRBV2, the J gene TRBJ1-5; no definite D call. Trimming took off 1 base at V and 0 bases at J, with 7 bases between the two ends. Germline CDR1 reads SNHLY; CDR2 reads FYNNEI. The CDR3 covers 15 residues. In nucleotides, the CDR3 is TGTGCCAGCAGTGAAGGGGCAGTTAGCAATCAGCCCCAGCATTTT. It is translated as CASSEGAVSNQPQHF.

The gene calls are TRBV5-1 and TRBJ2-3, with TRBD2 matching over 15 bases. Germline-derived CDR1 and CDR2 are SGHRS and YFSETQ. This CDR3 is 17 amino acids long. V dropped 4 bases and J dropped 4; count of bases not matched to a gene: 7. The CDR3 protein is CASSLGLAGGIADTQYF. For the CDR3, the DNA is TGCGCCAGCAGCCTAGGACTAGCGGGGGGGATAGCAGATACGCAGTATTTT. Based on the CDR3 plus reference TRBV5-1 and TRBJ2-3, the full variable domain is KAGVTQTPRYLIKTRGQQVTLSCSPISGHRSVSWYQQTPGQGLQFLFEYFSETQRNKGNFPGRFSGRQFSNSRSEMNVSTLELGDSALYLCASSLGLAGGIADTQYFGPGTRLTVL.

The rearrangement joins TRBV4-3 to TRBJ2-5; a possible D gene is TRBD1 (6 bases). CDR3 length: 16 residues. CDR1 is LGHNA and CDR2 is YSLEER in the germline V gene. Trimming stripped 4 bases from V and 9 bases from J, with 24 bases between. CDR3 sequence (DNA): TGCGCCAGCAGCCTTAGGGGGTACAGTCCAACGGGTCCCCAGTACTTC. This gives the protein CASSLRGYSPTGPQYF.

CDR3 in DNA: TGTGCCAGCAGCTTTCCGGGACATTACTCTGGGGCCAACGTCCTGACTTTC. Translation: CASSFPGHYSGANVLTF. This chain uses TRBV5-6 with TRBJ2-6, with a tentative D call TRBD1 (6 bases). From germline, CDR1 is SGHDT and CDR2 YYEEEE. The V end was cut by 2 bases, the J end by 0 bases, with 12 bases between. The CDR3 has 17 residues.

The V call is TRBV11-3, the J call TRBJ1-1; D might be TRBD1 (5 bases). This CDR3 has 15 residues. In germline, CDR1 is SGHNT, CDR2 YENEEA. V lost 1 base and J 4 bases, leaving 13 bases between the germline ends. CDR3 residues: CASSLGGGSSTEAFF. CDR3 DNA sequence: TGTGCCAGCAGCTTAGGGGGCGGTTCGTCCACTGAAGCTTTCTTT.